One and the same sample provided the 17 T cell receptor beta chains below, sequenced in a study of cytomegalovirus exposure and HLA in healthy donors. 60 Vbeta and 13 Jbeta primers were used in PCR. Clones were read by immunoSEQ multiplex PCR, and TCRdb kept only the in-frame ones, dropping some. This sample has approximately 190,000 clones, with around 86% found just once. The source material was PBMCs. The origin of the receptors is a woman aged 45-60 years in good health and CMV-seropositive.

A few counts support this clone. CDR3 sequence reads: CASSHHPGQGAVGPEAFF. The CDR3 nucleotides read TGCGCCAGCAGCCATCACCCGGGACAGGGGGCGGTAGGGCCTGAAGCTTTCTTT. This rearrangement joins TRBV4-1 to TRBJ1-1; 12 bases agree with TRBD1. J gave up 6 bases and V 3 bases, and 14 bases lay outside the gene matches. The CDR3 is made up of 18 amino acids. The germline V gene has CDR1 MGHRA and CDR2 YSYEKL.

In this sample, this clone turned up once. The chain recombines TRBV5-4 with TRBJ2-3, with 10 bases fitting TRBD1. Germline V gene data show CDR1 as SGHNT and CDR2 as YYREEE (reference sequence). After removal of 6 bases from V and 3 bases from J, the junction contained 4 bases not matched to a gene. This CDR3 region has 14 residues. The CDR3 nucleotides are TGTGCCAGCATGCGGACAGGGGGAACAGATACGCAGTATTTT. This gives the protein CASMRTGGTDTQYF.

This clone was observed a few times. The CDR3 here is CASTPGNPYEQYF. The CDR3 DNA follows: TGTGCCAGCACCCCAGGGAACCCCTACGAGCAGTACTTC. This rearrangement joins TRBV28 to TRBJ2-7; possible D gene TRBD1, 5 bases. The CDR3 has 13 residues. Germline V CDR1 and CDR2: MDHEN, SYDVKM. The V end lost 7 bases, the J end lost 2 bases, and 12 bases lay between the germline ends. Full variable domain (rest looked up from reference TRBV28 and TRBJ2-7): DVKVTQSSRYLVKRTGEKVFLECVQDMDHENMFWYRQDPGLGLRLIYFSYDVKMKEKGDIPEGYSVSREKKERFSLILESASTNQTSMYLCASTPGNPYEQYFGPGTRLTVT.

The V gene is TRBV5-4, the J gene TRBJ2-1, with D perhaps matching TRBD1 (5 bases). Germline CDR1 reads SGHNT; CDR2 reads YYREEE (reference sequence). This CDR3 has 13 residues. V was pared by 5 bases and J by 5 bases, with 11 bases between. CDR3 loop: CASRGQDNNEQFF. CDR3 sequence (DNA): TGTGCCAGCAGGGGGCAGGACAACAATGAGCAGTTCTTC.

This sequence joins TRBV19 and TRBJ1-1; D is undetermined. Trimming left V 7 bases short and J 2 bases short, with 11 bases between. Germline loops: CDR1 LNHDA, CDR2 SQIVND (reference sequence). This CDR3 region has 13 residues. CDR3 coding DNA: TGTGCCAGTATGGGCCAATTAAACACTGAAGCTTTCTTT. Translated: CASMGQLNTEAFF.

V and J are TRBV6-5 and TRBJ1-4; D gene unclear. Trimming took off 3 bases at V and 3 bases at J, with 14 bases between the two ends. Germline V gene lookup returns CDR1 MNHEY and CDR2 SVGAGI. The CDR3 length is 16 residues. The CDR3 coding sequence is TGTGCCAGCAGTTATTCCTACACAACAGCTAATGAAAAACTGTTTTTT. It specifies CASSYSYTTANEKLFF.

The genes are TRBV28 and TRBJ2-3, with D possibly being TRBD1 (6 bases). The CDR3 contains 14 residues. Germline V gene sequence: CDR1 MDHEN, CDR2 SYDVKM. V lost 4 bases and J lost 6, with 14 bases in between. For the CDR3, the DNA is TGTGCCAGCAGTTCCGGACAGTCTGTGGATACGCAGTATTTT. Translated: CASSSGQSVDTQYF.

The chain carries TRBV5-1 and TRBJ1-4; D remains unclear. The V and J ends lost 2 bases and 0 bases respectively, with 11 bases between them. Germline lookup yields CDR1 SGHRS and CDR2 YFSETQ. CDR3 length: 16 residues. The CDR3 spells CASSFTGDATNEKLFF. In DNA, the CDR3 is TGCGCCAGCAGCTTCACGGGTGACGCAACTAATGAAAAACTGTTTTTT.

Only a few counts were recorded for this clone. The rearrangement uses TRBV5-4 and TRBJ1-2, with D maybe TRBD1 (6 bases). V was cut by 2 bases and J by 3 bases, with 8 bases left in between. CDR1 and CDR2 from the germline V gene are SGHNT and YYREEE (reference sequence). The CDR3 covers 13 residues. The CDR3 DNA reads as TGTGCCAGCAGCTTTAACAGGGACTATGGCTACACCTTC. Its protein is CASSFNRDYGYTF.

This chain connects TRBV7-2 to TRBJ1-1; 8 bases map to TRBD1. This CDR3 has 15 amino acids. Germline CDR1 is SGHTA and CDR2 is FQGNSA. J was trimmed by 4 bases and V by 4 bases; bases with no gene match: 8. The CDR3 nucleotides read TGTGCCAGCAGCTCTCGGACAGGGTCTAGCACTGAAGCTTTCTTT. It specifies CASSSRTGSSTEAFF.

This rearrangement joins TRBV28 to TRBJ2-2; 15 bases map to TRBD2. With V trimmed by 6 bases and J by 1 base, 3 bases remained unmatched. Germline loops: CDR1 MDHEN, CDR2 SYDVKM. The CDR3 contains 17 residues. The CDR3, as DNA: TGTGCCAGCAGGCTGGGACTAGCGGGAGGGAACACCGGGGAGCTGTTTTTT. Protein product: CASRLGLAGGNTGELFF.

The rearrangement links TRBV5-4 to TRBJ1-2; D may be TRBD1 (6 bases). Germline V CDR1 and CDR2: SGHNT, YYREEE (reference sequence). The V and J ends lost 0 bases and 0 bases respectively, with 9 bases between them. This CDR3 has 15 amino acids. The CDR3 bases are TGTGCCAGCAGCTTGGACAGGGTGGCTAACTATGGCTACACCTTC. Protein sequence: CASSLDRVANYGYTF.

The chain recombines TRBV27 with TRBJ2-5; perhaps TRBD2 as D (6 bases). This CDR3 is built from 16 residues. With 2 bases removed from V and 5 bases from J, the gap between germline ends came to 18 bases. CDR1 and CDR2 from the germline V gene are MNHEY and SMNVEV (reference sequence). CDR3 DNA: TGTGCCAGCAGTTTAGTGGGCGGGGAGGCTGTTGAGACCCAGTACTTC. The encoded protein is CASSLVGGEAVETQYF.

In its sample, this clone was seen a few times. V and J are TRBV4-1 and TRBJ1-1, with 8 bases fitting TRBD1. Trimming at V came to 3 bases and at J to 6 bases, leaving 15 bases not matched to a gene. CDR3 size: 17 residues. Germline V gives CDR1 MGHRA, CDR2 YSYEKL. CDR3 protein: CASSQALRGQGFAEAFF. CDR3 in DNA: TGCGCCAGCAGCCAGGCCCTACGAGGACAGGGATTCGCTGAAGCTTTCTTT.

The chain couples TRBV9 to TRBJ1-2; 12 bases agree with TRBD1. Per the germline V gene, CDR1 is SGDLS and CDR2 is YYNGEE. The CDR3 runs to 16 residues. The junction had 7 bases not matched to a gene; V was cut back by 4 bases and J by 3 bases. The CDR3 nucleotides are TGTGCCAGCAGCCATCCCGGGACAGGGGGCGACTATGGCTACACCTTC. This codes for CASSHPGTGGDYGYTF. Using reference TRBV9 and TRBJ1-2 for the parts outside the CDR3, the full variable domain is DSGVTQTPKHLITATGQRVTLRCSPRSGDLSVYWYQQSLDQGLQFLIQYYNGEERAKGNILERFSAQQFPDLHSELNLSSLELGDSALYFCASSHPGTGGDYGYTFGSGTRLTVV.

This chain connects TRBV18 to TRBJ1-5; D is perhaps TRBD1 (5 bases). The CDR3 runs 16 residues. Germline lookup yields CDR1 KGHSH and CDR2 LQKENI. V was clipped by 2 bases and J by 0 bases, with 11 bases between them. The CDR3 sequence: CASSPGAGNSNQPQHF. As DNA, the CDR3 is TGTGCCAGCTCACCAGGGGCAGGAAATAGCAATCAGCCCCAGCATTTT.

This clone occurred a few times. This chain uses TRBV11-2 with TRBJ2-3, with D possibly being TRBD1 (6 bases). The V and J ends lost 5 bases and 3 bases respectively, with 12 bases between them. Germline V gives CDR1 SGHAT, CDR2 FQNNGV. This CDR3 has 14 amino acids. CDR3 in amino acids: CASSPTTGTDTQYF. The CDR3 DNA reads TGTGCCAGCAGCCCGACAACAGGGACAGATACGCAGTATTTT.